The T cell receptor (beta chain) described here comes from a study of blood T cells in healthy people across ages. Per sample, at least 5 micrograms of total RNA were extracted. General observations from the study: Per million T cells, TCR beta diversity dropped roughly linearly as age increased.

Primers used in a second PCR of roughly 6 to 11 cycles were a sample-barcoded 5' primer and a J-beta primer mix. TCRdb re-derived calls from the 5' RACE reads in MiXCR, one entry per CDR3 protein. The profile shows roughly 1,800,000 distinct CDR3 sequences, around 48% of them singletons. Remarks on this clonotype: As yet, its antigen is unknown.

Source material: blood. The sequence derives from a woman aged 40 to 50 in good health.

The CDR3, as DNA: TGCAGTGCTAGAGGGCAGTCTAACTATGGCTACACCTTC. As protein: CSARGQSNYGYTF. This chain connects TRBV20-1 to TRBJ1-2; D is unresolved. The germline V gene encodes CDR1 DFQATT and CDR2 SNEGSKA (reference sequence). This CDR3 region has 13 residues. V was shortened by 1 base and J by 0 bases, with 6 bases between the two germline ends.